This T cell receptor beta chain was sequenced during a study of T cells in Graves' hyperthyroidism and ophthalmopathy. Study information: Blood was drawn when the patient was first diagnosed and still untreated. Regarding the study as a whole: A model of 13 V-J pairs discriminated ophthalmopathy from stable hyperthyroidism. Ophthalmopathy, which appeared later, was predicted by the model a median 6.5 months before onset.

Patients were excluded for uncontrolled infection, other autoimmune disease, pregnancy or lactation. TCR beta CDR3 regions were amplified from RNA. When the TCR CDR3 underwent first-round RT-PCR, the HTBI primer set was used. TCRdb ran MiXCR on the multiplex PCR reads and lists one entry per CDR3 protein. The table has a few hundred thousand distinct CDR3 sequences, roughly 14% seen once; the top ten hold 15% to 20%. On this clonotype: Its antigen remains unidentified. At one of its ends the junction is not consistent with the germline gene, which may arise from a read error.

Per the germline V gene, CDR1 is LGHDT and CDR2 is YNNKEL (reference sequence). There are 15 residues in the CDR3. The origin of this receptor is a young woman with Graves' hyperthyroidism. Sequencing used blood. The rearrangement uses TRBV3-1 and TRBJ2-7; 7 bases match TRBD2. The CDR3 is CASSQDLAGSYEQSF. For the CDR3, the DNA is TGTGCCAGCAGCCAAGACTTAGCGGGCTCCTACGAGCAGTCCTTC.